Sequencing of this TCR beta chain was carried out in a study of radiation and T cells in renal cell carcinoma. Points from the study as a whole: Baseline intratumoral clonotype presence is unknown without pretreatment biopsies. Top tumor clonotypes rose in blood 2 weeks post-radiation, then contracted.

The V end was cut by 6 bases, the J end by 4 bases, with 18 bases between. The CDR3 is made up of 15 amino acids. The germline CDR1 and CDR2 sequences are MGHRA and YSYEKL. Only in-frame clones appear in the TCRdb table, and some are missing; sequencing was by immunoSEQ multiplex PCR. The sample has under 150,000 clones; approximately 80% are singletons. Indicated time point: blood 2 weeks post-SBRT. Described treatment: 15 Gy SBRT to primary tumor, nephrectomy 4 weeks later. Blood was sampled at baseline, 2 weeks and 4 weeks after SBRT. Clear cell pathology was present in this patient's renal cell carcinoma. This clone was recorded a few times. The antigen remains undetermined.

This clonotype originated in a woman aged 60-75 years with renal cell carcinoma. Sequences were derived from blood, sampled from a patient whose treatment included radiotherapy and nephrectomy. V and J are TRBV4-1 and TRBJ1-2; maybe TRBD1 (6 bases). The CDR3 bases are TGCGCCAGCAGTCAGGACAGTTCCTTGGTCTATGGCTACACCTTC. Its protein product is CASSQDSSLVYGYTF.